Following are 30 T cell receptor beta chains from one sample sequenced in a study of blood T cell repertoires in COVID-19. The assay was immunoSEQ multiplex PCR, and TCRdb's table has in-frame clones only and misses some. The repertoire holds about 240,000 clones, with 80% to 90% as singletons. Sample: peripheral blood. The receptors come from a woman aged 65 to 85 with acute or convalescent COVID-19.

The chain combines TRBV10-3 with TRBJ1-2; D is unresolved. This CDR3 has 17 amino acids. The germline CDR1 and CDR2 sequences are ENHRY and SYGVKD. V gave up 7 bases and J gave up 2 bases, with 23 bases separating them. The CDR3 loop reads CAITPSQEYRPNYGYTF. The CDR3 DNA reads TGTGCCATCACCCCTAGCCAAGAGTACCGACCAAACTATGGCTACACCTTC.

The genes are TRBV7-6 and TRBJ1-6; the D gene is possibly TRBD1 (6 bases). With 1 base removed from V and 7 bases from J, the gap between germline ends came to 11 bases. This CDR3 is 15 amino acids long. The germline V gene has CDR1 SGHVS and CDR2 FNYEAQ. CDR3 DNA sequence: TGTGCCAGCAGCTTAGTTAGGACAGCAAATTCACCCCTCCACTTT. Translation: CASSLVRTANSPLHF. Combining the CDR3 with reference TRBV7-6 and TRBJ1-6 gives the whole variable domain GAGVSQSPRYKVTKRGQDVALRCDPISGHVSLYWYRQALGQGPEFLTYFNYEAQQDKSGLPNDRFSAERPEGSISTLTIQRTEQRDSAMYRCASSLVRTANSPLHFGNGTRLTVT.

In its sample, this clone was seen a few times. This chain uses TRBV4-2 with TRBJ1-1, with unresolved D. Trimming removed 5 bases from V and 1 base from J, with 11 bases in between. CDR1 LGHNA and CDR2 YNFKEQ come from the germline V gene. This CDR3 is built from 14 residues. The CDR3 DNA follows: TGTGCCAGCAGCGCGAAAGAAGCGAACACTGAAGCTTTCTTT. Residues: CASSAKEANTEAFF.

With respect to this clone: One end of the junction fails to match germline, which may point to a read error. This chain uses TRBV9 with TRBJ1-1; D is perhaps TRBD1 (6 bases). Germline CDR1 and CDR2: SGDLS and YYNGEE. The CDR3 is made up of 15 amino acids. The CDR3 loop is CARSLGEGEVTEAFF. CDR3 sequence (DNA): TGTGCCCGCAGCCTGGGGGAGGGGGAGGTCACTGAAGCTTTCTTT.

This CDR3 reads CATQDTSSGNTIYF. DNA for the CDR3: TGTGCCACTCAGGACACAAGCTCTGGAAACACCATATATTTT. The chain uses TRBV19 and TRBJ1-3; D is perhaps TRBD1 (5 bases). V lost 10 bases and J 0 bases, leaving 13 bases between the germline ends. The CDR3 is 14 residues long. The germline gives CDR1 LNHDA, CDR2 SQIVND (reference sequence).

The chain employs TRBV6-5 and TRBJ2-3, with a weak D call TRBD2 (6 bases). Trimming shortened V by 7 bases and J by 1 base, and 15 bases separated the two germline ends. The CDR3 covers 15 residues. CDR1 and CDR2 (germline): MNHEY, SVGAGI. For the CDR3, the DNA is TGTGCCAGCACCCGAAATAGCGGAGGCACAGATACGCAGTATTTT. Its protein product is CASTRNSGGTDTQYF.

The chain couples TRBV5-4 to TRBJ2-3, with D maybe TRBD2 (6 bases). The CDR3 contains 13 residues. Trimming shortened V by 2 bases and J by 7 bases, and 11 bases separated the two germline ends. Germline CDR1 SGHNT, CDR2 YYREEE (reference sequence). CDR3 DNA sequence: TGTGCCAGCAGCTTTCGGGACTCTTATACGCAGTATTTT. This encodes CASSFRDSYTQYF. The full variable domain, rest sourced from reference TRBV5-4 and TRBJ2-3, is ETGVTQSPTHLIKTRGQQVTLRCSSQSGHNTVSWYQQALGQGPQFIFQYYREEENGRGNFPPRFSGLQFPNYSSELNVNALELDDSALYLCASSFRDSYTQYFGPGTRLTVL.

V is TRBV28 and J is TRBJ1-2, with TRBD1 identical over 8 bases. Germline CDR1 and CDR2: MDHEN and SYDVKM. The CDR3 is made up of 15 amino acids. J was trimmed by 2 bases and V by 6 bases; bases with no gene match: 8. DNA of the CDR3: TGTGCCAGCAGCCCGTGGGGGGACAGGAACTATGGCTACACCTTC. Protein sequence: CASSPWGDRNYGYTF.

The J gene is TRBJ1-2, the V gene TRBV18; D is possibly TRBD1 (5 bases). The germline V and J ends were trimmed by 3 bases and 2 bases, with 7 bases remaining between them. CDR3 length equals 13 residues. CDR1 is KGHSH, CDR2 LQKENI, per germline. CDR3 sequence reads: CASSPGGNYGYTF. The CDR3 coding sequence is TGTGCCAGCTCACCGGGGGGAAACTATGGCTACACCTTC.

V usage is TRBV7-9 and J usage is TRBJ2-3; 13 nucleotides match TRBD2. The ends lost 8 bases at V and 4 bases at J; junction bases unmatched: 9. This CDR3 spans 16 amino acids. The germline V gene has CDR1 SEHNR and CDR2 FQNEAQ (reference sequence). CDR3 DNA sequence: TGTGCCAGCCATGAACTACTAGCGGGGGGGCCAGATACGCAGTATTTT. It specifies CASHELLAGGPDTQYF.

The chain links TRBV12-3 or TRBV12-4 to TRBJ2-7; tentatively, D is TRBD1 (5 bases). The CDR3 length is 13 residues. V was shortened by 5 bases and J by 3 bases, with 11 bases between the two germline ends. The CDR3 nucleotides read TGTGCCAGCAGTCCGCAGGGTATCTACGAGCAGTACTTC. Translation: CASSPQGIYEQYF.

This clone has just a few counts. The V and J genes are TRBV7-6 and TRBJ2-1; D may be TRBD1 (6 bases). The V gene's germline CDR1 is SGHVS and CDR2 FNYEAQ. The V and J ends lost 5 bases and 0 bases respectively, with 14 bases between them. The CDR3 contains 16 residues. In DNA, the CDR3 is TGTGCCAGCAGCCCACCTCAGGGGAGCTCCTACAATGAGCAGTTCTTC. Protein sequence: CASSPPQGSSYNEQFF.

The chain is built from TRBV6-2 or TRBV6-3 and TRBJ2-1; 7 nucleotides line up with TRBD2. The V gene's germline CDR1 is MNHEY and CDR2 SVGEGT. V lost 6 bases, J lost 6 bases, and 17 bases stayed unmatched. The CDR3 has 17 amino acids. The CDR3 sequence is CASSAGEVGYRANEQFF. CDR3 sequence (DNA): TGTGCCAGCAGCGCGGGGGAGGTGGGATATAGGGCCAATGAGCAGTTCTTC.

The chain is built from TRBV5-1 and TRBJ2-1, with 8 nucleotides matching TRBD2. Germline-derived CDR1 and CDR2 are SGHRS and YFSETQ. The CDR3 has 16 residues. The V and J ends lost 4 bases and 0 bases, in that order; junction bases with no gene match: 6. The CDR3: CASSPGGGSSYNEQFF. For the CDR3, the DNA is TGCGCCAGCAGCCCGGGAGGGGGGAGCTCCTACAATGAGCAGTTCTTC.

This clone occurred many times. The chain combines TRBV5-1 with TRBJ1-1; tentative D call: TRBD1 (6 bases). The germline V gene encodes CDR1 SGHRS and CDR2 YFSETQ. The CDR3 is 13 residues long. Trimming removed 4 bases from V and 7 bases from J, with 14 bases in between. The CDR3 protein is CASSPQGQGEAFF. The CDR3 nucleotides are TGCGCCAGCAGCCCCCAGGGGCAGGGTGAAGCTTTCTTT.

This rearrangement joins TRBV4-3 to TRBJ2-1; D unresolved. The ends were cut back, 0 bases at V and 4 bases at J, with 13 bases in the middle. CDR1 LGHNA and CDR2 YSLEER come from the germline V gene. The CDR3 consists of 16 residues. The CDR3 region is CASSQEFQQTYNEQFF. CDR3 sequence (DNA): TGCGCCAGCAGCCAAGAGTTTCAACAGACATACAATGAGCAGTTCTTC.

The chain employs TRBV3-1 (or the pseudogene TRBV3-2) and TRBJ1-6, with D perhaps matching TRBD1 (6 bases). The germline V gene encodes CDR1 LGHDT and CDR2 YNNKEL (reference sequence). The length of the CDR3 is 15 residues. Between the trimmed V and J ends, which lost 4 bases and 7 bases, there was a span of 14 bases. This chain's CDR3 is CASSLGGQPNSPLHF. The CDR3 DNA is TGTGCCAGCAGCCTTGGAGGACAGCCGAATTCACCCCTCCACTTT.

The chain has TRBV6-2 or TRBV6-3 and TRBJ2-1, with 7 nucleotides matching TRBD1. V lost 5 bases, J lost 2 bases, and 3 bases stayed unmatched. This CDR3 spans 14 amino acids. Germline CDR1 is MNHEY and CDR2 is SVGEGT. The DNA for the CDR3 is TGTGCCAGCAGTCAGGACAGGACCTACAATGAGCAGTTCTTC. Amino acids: CASSQDRTYNEQFF.

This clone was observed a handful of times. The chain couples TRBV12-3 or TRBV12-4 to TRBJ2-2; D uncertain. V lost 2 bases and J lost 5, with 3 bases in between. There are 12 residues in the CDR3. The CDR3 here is CASSLHTGELFF. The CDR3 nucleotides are TGTGCCAGCAGTTTACATACCGGGGAGCTGTTTTTT.

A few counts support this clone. CDR3 residues: CASSQIFITGSPYSNQPQHF. CDR3 nucleotides: TGCGCCAGCAGCCAAATTTTCATAACGGGATCTCCTTATAGCAATCAGCCCCAGCATTTT. The chain recombines TRBV4-1 with TRBJ1-5; no clear D. Germline V gene lookup returns CDR1 MGHRA and CDR2 YSYEKL. The CDR3 spans 20 residues. Trimming took off 2 bases at V and 0 bases at J, with 23 bases between the two ends.

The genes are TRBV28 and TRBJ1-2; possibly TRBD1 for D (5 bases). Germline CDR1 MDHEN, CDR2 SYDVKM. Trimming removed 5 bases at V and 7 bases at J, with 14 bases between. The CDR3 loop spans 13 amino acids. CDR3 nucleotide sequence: TGTGCCAGCAGTCAGGGAATTTCGGCTGGCTACACCTTC. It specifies CASSQGISAGYTF.

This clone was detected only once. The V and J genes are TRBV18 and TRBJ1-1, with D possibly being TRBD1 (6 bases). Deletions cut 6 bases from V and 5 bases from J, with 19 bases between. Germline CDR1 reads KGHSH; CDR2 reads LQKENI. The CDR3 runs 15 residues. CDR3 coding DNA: TGTGCCAGCTCCCACTGGACAGTCCCACAGACTGAAGCTTTCTTT. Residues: CASSHWTVPQTEAFF.

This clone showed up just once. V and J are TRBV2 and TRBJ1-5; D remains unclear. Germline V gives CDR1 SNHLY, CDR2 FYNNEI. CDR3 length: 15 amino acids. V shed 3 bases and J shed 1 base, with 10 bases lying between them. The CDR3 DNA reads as TGTGCCAGCAGTGAGGGCAGGCCGAGCAATCAGCCCCAGCATTTT. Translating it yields CASSEGRPSNQPQHF.

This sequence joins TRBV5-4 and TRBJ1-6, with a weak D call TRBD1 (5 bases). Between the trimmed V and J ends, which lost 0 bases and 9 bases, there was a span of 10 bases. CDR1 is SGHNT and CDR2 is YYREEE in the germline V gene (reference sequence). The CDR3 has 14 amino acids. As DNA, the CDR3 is TGTGCCAGCAGCTTGGGACAGTCCTTTTCACCCCTCCACTTT. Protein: CASSLGQSFSPLHF.

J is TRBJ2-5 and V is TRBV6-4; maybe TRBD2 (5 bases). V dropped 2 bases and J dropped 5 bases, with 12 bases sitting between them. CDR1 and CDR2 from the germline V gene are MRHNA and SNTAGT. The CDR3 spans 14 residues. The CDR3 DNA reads TGTGCCAGCAGTGACCCCGAGCGGCGGGAGACCCAGTACTTC. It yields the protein CASSDPERRETQYF.

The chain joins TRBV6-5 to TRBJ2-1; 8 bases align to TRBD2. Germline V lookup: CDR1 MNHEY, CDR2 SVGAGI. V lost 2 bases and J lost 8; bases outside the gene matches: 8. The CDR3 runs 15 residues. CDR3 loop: CASSYGAGAIHEQFF. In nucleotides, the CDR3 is TGTGCCAGCAGTTACGGAGCGGGGGCCATTCATGAGCAGTTCTTC.

The DNA for the CDR3 is TGTGCCAGCTCACCATACGAGGGCCCCCGGCTGCCCCAGCATTTT. As protein: CASSPYEGPRLPQHF. V is TRBV18 and J is TRBJ1-5; D gene uncertain. Germline V gene data show CDR1 as KGHSH and CDR2 as LQKENI. This CDR3 has 15 amino acids. V lost 2 bases, J lost 9 bases, and 17 bases lay in between.

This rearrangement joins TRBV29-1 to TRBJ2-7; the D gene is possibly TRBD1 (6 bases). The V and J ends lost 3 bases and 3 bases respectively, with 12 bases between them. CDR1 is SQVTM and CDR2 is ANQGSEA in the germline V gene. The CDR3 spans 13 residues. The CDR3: CSVDRGLGYEQYF. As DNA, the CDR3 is TGCAGCGTTGACAGGGGCTTAGGCTACGAGCAGTACTTC.

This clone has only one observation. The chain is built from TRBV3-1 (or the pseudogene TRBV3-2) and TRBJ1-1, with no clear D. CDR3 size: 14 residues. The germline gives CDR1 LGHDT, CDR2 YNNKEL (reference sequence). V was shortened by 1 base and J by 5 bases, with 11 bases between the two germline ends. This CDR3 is CASSQVPGVTEAFF. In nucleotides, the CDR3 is TGTGCCAGCAGCCAAGTCCCCGGGGTGACTGAAGCTTTCTTT.

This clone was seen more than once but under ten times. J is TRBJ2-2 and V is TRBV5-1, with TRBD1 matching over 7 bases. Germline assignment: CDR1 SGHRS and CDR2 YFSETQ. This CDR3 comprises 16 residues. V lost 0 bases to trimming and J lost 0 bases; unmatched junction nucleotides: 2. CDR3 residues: CASSLAGTANTGELFF. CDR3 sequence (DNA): TGCGCCAGCAGCTTGGCAGGGACAGCGAACACCGGGGAGCTGTTTTTT. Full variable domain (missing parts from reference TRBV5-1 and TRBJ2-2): KAGVTQTPRYLIKTRGQQVTLSCSPISGHRSVSWYQQTPGQGLQFLFEYFSETQRNKGNFPGRFSGRQFSNSRSEMNVSTLELGDSALYLCASSLAGTANTGELFFGEGSRLTVL.